This T cell receptor (beta chain) was identified in a study of sequential checkpoint blockade in melanoma. Study summary: Randomization was 1:1 between first-line nivolumab→ipilimumab and ipilimumab→nivolumab.

The treatment denotes: randomized to nivolumab then ipilimumab (arm A) or the reverse (arm B). Sorted cells were live CD3+CD8+, lacking CD19 and CD56, from PBMCs. There are 12 residues in the CDR3. The germline gives CDR1 WSHSY, CDR2 SAAADI. The V end lost 6 bases, the J end lost 4 bases, and 9 bases lay between the germline ends. Profiling relied on immunoSEQ multiplex PCR, and the TCRdb table lists in-frame clones only, not all of them. This sample has more than 25,000 clones, with approximately 80% found just once. The chain carries TRBV10-2 and TRBJ1-2; D gene ambiguous. This sequence originates from a human donor with melanoma. Sequences were derived from CD8+ T cells sorted from blood (inferred from file names), sampled from a patient given nivolumab and ipilimumab in sequence. Here the CDR3 DNA reads TGCGCCAGCAGGGACTCAGGCTATGGCTACACCTTC. It codes for CASRDSGYGYTF.